These 10 T cell receptor beta chains originate from one sample sequenced in a study of T-cell reconstitution after alpha-beta-depleted transplantation in children. The authors prepared the TCRbeta library with unique molecular identifiers. TCRdb fed the PCR reads into MiXCR, producing one record per CDR3 protein. Seen here are about 1,000,000 distinct CDR3 sequences, around 30% observed once, and the top ten hold roughly 31%. The sample was PBMCs, mostly from graft donor cells, taken 360 days after TCRalphabeta/CD19-depleted stem cell transplant. These receptors were collected from a boy under three years old who had a stem cell transplant for SCID, so the T cells may come from the graft donor.

This clonotype was observed a handful of times. V usage is TRBV27 and J usage is TRBJ2-3, with 11 bases that match TRBD2. Trimming took 4 bases from V and 1 from J; bases not matched to a gene: 7. This CDR3 comprises 17 residues. Germline V gene sequence: CDR1 MNHEY, CDR2 SMNVEV (reference sequence). CDR3 in amino acids: CASSSAELAGGTDTQYF. DNA for the CDR3: TGTGCCAGCAGTTCCGCAGAACTAGCGGGGGGCACAGATACGCAGTATTTT.

The gene calls are TRBV18 and TRBJ2-7; D is perhaps TRBD1 (7 bases). Germline V gene lookup returns CDR1 KGHSH and CDR2 LQKENI. The CDR3 is made up of 15 amino acids. Deletions cut 2 bases from V and 4 bases from J, with 15 bases between. The CDR3 DNA is TGTGCCAGCTCACCATCCGCAGGGGGGTTATACGAGCAGTACTTC. It codes for CASSPSAGGLYEQYF.

The chain combines TRBV28 with TRBJ2-6, with D possibly being TRBD1 (6 bases). From germline, CDR1 is MDHEN and CDR2 SYDVKM. The V gene lost 4 bases and the J gene lost 0 bases, with 13 bases spanning the gap. CDR3 length equals 17 residues. The CDR3 region is CASSSPRGLSGANVLTF. The CDR3 coding sequence is TGTGCCAGCAGTTCCCCCAGGGGCCTCTCTGGGGCCAACGTCCTGACTTTC.

The chain has TRBV5-1 and TRBJ2-7, with D maybe TRBD1 (5 bases). CDR1 and CDR2 from the germline V gene are SGHRS and YFSETQ. The CDR3 contains 18 residues. Trimming pared 4 bases from V and 7 bases from J, leaving 30 bases between. The CDR3 region has the DNA TGCGCCAGCAGCCCTTGGTCCCCCCCTGCAGGGCTTGCTTCGGAGCAGTACTTC. Translation gives CASSPWSPPAGLASEQYF.

This clonotype was seen only a few times. The chain recombines TRBV6-5 with TRBJ1-1; 10 bases line up with TRBD1. J gave up 3 bases and V 2 bases, and 6 bases lay outside the gene matches. This CDR3 has 16 amino acids. CDR1 is MNHEY, CDR2 SVGAGI, per germline. This CDR3 is CASSYGTGEWDTEAFF. As DNA, the CDR3 is TGTGCCAGCAGTTACGGGACAGGGGAATGGGACACTGAAGCTTTCTTT.

This clonotype occurred a few times. The V gene is TRBV5-1, the J gene TRBJ2-5; the D is unclear. Trimming cost V 4 bases and J 3 bases, with 13 bases left between them. This CDR3 is built from 14 residues. The germline V gene has CDR1 SGHRS and CDR2 YFSETQ. CDR3 coding DNA: TGCGCCAGCAGCATTCAACACAGCAAAGAGACCCAGTACTTC. Protein: CASSIQHSKETQYF.

There are a few counts of this clonotype. The V call is TRBV4-1, the J call TRBJ2-3; the D gene is possibly TRBD1 (6 bases). This CDR3 contains 14 residues. The V gene lost 7 bases and the J gene lost 10 bases, with 21 bases spanning the gap. Per the germline V gene, CDR1 is MGHRA and CDR2 is YSYEKL. The CDR3, as DNA: TGCGCCAGCAACGAAGGGGGTCTGGGACGGGCGCAGTATTTT. Its protein product is CASNEGGLGRAQYF.

The gene calls are TRBV19 and TRBJ2-1, with 10 nucleotides matching TRBD2. The trim removed 6 bases at V and 1 base at J, leaving 12 bases unmatched. Germline lookup yields CDR1 LNHDA and CDR2 SQIVND (reference sequence). CDR3 length: 18 amino acids. CDR3 sequence reads: CASSHLGLAAISYNEQFF. CDR3 in DNA: TGTGCCAGTAGCCACCTAGGACTAGCGGCCATTTCCTACAATGAGCAGTTCTTC.

The chain combines TRBV29-1 with TRBJ2-7; 12 nucleotides match TRBD1. CDR1 is SQVTM and CDR2 is ANQGSEA in the germline V gene. V lost 5 bases, J lost 7 bases, and 6 bases stayed unmatched. The CDR3 contains 13 residues. CDR3 protein: CSVKGQGAGEQYF. CDR3 bases: TGCAGCGTTAAGGGACAGGGGGCTGGTGAGCAGTACTTC.

This clonotype occurred many times. The rearrangement joins TRBV2 to TRBJ2-7, with 7 nucleotides matching TRBD1. The J segment lost 0 bases and the V segment lost 6 bases, leaving 5 bases of the junction unmatched. CDR1 SNHLY and CDR2 FYNNEI come from the germline V gene. This CDR3 comprises 14 residues. CDR3 sequence (DNA): TGTGCCAGCAGCCGACAGGGCACCTCCTACGAGCAGTACTTC. Translated, it gives CASSRQGTSYEQYF.